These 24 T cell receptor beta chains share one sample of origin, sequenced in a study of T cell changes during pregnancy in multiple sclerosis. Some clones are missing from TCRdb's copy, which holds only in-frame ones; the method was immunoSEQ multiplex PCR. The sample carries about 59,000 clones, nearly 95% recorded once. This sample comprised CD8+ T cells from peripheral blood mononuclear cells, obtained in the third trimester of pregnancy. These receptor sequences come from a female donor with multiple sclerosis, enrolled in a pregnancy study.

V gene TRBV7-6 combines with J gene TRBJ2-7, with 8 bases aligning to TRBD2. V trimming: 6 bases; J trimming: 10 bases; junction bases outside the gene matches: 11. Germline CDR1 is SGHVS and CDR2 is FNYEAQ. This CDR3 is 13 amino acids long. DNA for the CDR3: TGTGCCAGCAGTGGACTAGCTGCCGGAGGTCAGTACTTC. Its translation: CASSGLAAGGQYF.

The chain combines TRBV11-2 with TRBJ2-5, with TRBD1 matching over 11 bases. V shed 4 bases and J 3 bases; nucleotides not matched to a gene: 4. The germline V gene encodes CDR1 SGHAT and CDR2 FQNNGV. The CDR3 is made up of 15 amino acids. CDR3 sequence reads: CASSSGTGGEETQYF. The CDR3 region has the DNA TGTGCCAGCAGCTCCGGGACAGGGGGGGAAGAGACCCAGTACTTC.

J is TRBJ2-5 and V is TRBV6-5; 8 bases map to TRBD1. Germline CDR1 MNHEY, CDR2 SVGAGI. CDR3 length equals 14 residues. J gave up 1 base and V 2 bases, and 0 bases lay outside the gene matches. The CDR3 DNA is TGTGCCAGCAGTTACACAGGGGGCCAAGAGACCCAGTACTTC. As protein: CASSYTGGQETQYF.

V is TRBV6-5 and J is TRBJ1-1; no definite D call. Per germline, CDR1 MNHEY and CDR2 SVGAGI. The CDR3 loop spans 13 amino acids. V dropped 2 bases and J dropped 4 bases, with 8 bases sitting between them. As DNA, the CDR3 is TGTGCCAGCAGTTACGGGCCTTTCACTGAAGCTTTCTTT. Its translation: CASSYGPFTEAFF.

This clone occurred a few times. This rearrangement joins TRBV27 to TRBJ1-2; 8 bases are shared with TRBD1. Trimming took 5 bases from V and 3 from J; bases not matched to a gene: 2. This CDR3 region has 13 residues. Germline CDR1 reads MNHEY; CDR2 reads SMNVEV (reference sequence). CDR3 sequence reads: CASSRQGYYGYTF. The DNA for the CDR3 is TGTGCCAGCAGTCGACAGGGGTACTATGGCTACACCTTC.

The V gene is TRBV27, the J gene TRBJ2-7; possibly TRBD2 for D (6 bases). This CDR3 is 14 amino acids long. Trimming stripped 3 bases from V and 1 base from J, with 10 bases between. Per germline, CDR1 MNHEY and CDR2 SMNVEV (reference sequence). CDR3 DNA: TGTGCCAGCAGTTTTGTGGGGGGTTCCTACGAGCAGTACTTC. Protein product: CASSFVGGSYEQYF.

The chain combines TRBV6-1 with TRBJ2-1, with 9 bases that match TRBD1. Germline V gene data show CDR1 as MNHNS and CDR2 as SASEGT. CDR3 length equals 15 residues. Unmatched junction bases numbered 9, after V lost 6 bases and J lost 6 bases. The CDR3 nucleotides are TGTGCCAGCAGCACACTACAGGGGGCGGTCAATGAGCAGTTCTTC. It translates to CASSTLQGAVNEQFF.

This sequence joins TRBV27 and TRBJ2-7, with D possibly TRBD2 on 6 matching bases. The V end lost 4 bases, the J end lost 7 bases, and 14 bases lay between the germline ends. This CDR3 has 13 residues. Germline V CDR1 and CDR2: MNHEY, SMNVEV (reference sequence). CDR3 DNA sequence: TGTGCCAGCAGTTCCAGCTTCCGGGGGGAGCAGTACTTC. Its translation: CASSSSFRGEQYF.

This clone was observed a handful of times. The CDR3 DNA sequence: TGTTCAACAGGTTTCACTGAAGCTTTCTTT. This gives the protein CSTGFTEAFF. The chain links TRBV30 to TRBJ1-1, with D tentatively TRBD1 (5 bases). The CDR3 is 10 amino acids. The germline V gene has CDR1 GTSNPN and CDR2 SVGIG (reference sequence).

CDR3 sequence (DNA): TGTGCCAGCAGCCTCAGGACTAGCGGGAGTGGGGATACGCAGTATTTT. Protein: CASSLRTSGSGDTQYF. The chain recombines TRBV5-4 with TRBJ2-3, with 13 bases fitting TRBD2. The CDR3 is made up of 16 amino acids. Germline CDR1 and CDR2: SGHNT and YYREEE (reference sequence). J gave up 6 bases and V 4 bases, and 8 bases lay outside the gene matches.

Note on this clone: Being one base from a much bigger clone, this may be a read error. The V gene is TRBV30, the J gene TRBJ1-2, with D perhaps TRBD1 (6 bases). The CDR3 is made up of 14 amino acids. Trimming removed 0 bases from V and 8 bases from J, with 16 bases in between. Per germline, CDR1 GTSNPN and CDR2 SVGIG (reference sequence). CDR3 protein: CAWSVPVGGKGYTF. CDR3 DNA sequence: TGTGCCTGGAGTGTACCTGTAGGGGGTAAAGGCTACACCTTC.

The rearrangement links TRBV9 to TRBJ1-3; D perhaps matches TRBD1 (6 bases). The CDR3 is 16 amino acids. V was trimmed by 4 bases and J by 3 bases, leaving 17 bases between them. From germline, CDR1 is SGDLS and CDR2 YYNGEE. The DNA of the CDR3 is TGTGCCAGCAGCACACGGACAGAAGCCAGTGGAAACACCATATATTTT. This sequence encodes CASSTRTEASGNTIYF.

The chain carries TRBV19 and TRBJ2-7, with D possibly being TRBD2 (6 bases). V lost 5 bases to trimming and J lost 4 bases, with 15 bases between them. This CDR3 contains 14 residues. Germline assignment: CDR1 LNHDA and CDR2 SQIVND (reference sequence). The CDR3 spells CASSFGGSGYEQYF. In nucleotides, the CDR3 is TGTGCCAGTAGTTTCGGAGGGTCTGGTTACGAGCAGTACTTC. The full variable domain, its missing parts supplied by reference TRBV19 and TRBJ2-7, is DGGITQSPKYLFRKEGQNVTLSCEQNLNHDAMYWYRQDPGQGLRLIYYSQIVNDFQKGDIAEGYSVSREKKESFPLTVTSAQKNPTAFYLCASSFGGSGYEQYFGPGTRLTVT.

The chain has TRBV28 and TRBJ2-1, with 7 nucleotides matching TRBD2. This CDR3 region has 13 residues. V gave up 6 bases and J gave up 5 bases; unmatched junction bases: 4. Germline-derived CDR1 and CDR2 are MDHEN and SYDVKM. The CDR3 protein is CASRKRGDNEQFF. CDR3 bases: TGTGCCAGCAGGAAGCGGGGCGACAATGAGCAGTTCTTC.

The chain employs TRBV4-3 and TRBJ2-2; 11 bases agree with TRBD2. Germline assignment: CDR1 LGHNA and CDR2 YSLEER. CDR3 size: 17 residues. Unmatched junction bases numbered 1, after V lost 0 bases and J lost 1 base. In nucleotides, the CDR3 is TGCGCCAGCAGCCAAGACCTAGCGGGAGGGAACACCGGGGAGCTGTTTTTT. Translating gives CASSQDLAGGNTGELFF.

CDR3 nucleotides: TGTGCCAGTAGTCCACTCCCGGGACAGGAGACCTACGAGCAGTACTTC. Its protein product is CASSPLPGQETYEQYF. V is TRBV19 and J is TRBJ2-7; 8 bases line up with TRBD1. The CDR3 covers 16 residues. The V gene end was trimmed by 5 bases and the J gene end by 2 bases; junction bases not matched to a gene: 11. Germline V CDR1 and CDR2: LNHDA, SQIVND (reference sequence).

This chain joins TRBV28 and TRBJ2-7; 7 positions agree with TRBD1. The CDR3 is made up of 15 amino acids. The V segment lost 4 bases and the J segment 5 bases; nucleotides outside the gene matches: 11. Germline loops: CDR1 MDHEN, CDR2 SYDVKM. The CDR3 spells CASSYGNRGLDEQYF. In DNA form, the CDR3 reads TGTGCCAGCAGTTACGGTAACAGGGGATTGGACGAGCAGTACTTC.

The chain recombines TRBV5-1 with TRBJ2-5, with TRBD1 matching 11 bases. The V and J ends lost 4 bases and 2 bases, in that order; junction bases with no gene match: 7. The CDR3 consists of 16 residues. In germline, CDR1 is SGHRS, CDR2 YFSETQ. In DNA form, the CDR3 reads TGCGCCAGCAGCCCCGGGACAGGGGGGCTACAAGAGACCCAGTACTTC. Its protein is CASSPGTGGLQETQYF.

Written as DNA, the CDR3 is TGTGCCAGCAGCGTAGGCTGGGGGGGCGCAGGCACTGAAGCTTTCTTT. This translates into CASSVGWGGAGTEAFF. The chain couples TRBV9 to TRBJ1-1, with D tentatively TRBD1 (6 bases). Germline V gene data show CDR1 as SGDLS and CDR2 as YYNGEE. The V end was cut by 0 bases, the J end by 4 bases, with 16 bases between. The CDR3 loop spans 16 amino acids.

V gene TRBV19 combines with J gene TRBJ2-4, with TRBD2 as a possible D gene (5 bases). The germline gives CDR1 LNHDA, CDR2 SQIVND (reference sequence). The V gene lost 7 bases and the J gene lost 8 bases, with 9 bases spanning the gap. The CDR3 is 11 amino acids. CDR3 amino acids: CASTPGDIQYF. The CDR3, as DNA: TGTGCCAGTACCCCCGGGGACATTCAGTACTTC.

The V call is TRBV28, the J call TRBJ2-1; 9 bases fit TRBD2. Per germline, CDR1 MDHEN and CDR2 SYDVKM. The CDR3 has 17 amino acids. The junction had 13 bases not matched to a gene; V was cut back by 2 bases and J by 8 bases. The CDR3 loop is CASSLGSLAGEGDEQFF. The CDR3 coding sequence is TGTGCCAGCAGTTTAGGCTCACTAGCGGGTGAGGGTGATGAGCAGTTCTTC.

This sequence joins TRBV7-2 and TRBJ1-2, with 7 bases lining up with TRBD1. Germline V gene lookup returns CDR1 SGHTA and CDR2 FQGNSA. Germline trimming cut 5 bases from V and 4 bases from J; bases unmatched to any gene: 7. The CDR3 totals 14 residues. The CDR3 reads CASSQQGRGYGYTF. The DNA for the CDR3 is TGTGCCAGCAGCCAACAGGGGCGCGGCTATGGCTACACCTTC.

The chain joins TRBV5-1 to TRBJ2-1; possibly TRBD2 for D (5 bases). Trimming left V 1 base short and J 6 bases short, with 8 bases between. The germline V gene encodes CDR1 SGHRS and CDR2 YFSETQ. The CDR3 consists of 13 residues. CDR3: CASSLTSGNEQFF. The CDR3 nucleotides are TGCGCCAGCAGCTTGACTAGTGGCAATGAGCAGTTCTTC.

CDR3 nucleotides: TGTGCCAGCAGCCAAGCCCCGGGAATTAAAGAGACCCAGTACTTC. Amino acid sequence: CASSQAPGIKETQYF. The V call is TRBV14, the J call TRBJ2-5; D possibly corresponds to TRBD2 (5 bases). Trimming stripped 1 base from V and 3 bases from J, with 12 bases between. Germline loops: CDR1 SGHDN, CDR2 FVKESK. The CDR3 is 15 residues long.